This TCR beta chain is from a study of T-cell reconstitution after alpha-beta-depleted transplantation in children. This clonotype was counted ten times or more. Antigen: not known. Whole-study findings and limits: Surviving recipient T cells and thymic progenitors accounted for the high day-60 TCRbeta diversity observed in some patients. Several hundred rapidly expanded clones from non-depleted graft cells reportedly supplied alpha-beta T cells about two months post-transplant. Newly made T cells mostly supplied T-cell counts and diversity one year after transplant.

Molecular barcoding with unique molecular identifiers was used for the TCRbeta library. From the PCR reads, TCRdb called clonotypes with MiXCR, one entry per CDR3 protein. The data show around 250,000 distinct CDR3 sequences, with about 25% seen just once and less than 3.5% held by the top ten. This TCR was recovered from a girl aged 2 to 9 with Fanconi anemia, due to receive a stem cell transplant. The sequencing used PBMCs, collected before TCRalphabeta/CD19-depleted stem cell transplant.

Written as DNA, the CDR3 is TGCAGCGTTGTTCCGACAGGGACAGATACGCAGTATTTT. It specifies CSVVPTGTDTQYF. The V gene is TRBV29-1, the J gene TRBJ2-3, with 7 bases matching TRBD1. The CDR3 extends over 13 amino acids. The J segment lost 3 bases and the V segment lost 4 bases, leaving 4 bases of the junction unmatched. Germline loops: CDR1 SQVTM, CDR2 ANQGSEA.